Shown below are 23 T cell receptor beta chains from a single sample sequenced in a study of blood T cell repertoires in COVID-19 (dated by TCRdb to the early 2020s). Library preparation employed the immunoSEQ multiplex PCR assay. The table comes from immuneACCESS by way of TCRdb, which keeps in-frame sequences with V and J called. Part of the clones is missing from these tables; in studies checked, under half for an unresolved V gene and the rest for unknown reasons. A total of roughly 120,000 clones appear in this sample, 87% of them only once. The ten top clones hold about 5% of the sample. The sample taken for sequencing was peripheral blood. Every receptor here comes from a human donor in a cohort sampled during active COVID-19.

The rearrangement links TRBV5-1 to TRBJ2-2; 9 bases align to TRBD1. This CDR3 has 16 residues. Trimming cost V 0 bases and J 5 bases; bases outside gene matches: 5. CDR1 and CDR2 from the germline V gene are SGHRS and YFSETQ. The DNA of the CDR3 is TGCGCCAGCAGCTTGGGCCGGACAGGGGTGACCGGGGAGCTGTTTTTT. It encodes CASSLGRTGVTGELFF. Complete variable domain (other parts from reference TRBV5-1 and TRBJ2-2): KAGVTQTPRYLIKTRGQQVTLSCSPISGHRSVSWYQQTPGQGLQFLFEYFSETQRNKGNFPGRFSGRQFSNSRSEMNVSTLELGDSALYLCASSLGRTGVTGELFFGEGSRLTVL.

The chain combines TRBV28 with TRBJ1-4, with TRBD1 matching over 7 bases. Germline V gene data show CDR1 as MDHEN and CDR2 as SYDVKM. CDR3 size: 14 residues. V dropped 7 bases and J dropped 8; count of bases not matched to a gene: 10. The CDR3 is CASNLQGFREKLFF. CDR3 bases: TGTGCCAGCAACCTACAGGGGTTTCGGGAAAAACTGTTTTTT.

This chain joins TRBV20-1 and TRBJ2-3; no clear D. The CDR3 has 12 amino acids. Germline CDR1 is DFQATT and CDR2 is SNEGSKA (reference sequence). The ends were cut back, 3 bases at V and 0 bases at J, with 4 bases in the middle. CDR3 in amino acids: CSASSSTDTQYF. CDR3 nucleotides: TGCAGTGCTAGTTCTAGCACAGATACGCAGTATTTT.

The chain combines TRBV24-1 with TRBJ2-1, with 12 bases matching TRBD2. This CDR3 is built from 15 residues. V trimming: 4 bases; J trimming: 9 bases; junction bases outside the gene matches: 6. Germline V CDR1 and CDR2: KGHDR, SFDVKD. In nucleotides, the CDR3 is TGTGCCACCAGTGAGTTGACTAGCGGGAGAGGTGAGCAGTTCTTC. As protein: CATSELTSGRGEQFF.

The V and J genes are TRBV29-1 and TRBJ2-4; 7 positions match TRBD2. Germline CDR1 SQVTM, CDR2 ANQGSEA. Trimming took 0 bases from V and 13 from J; bases not matched to a gene: 6. CDR3 length equals 12 residues. The CDR3 DNA sequence: TGCAGCGTTGAAGAAGGACTAGAGCACCAGTACTTC. Amino acid sequence: CSVEEGLEHQYF.

The V and J genes are TRBV6-5 and TRBJ1-4, with 11 positions matching TRBD1. CDR1 and CDR2 (germline): MNHEY, SVGAGI. This CDR3 contains 14 residues. The ends lost 6 bases at V and 5 bases at J; junction bases unmatched: 2. CDR3 nucleotide sequence: TGTGCCAGCAGCAGGACAGGGGGCAATGAAAAACTGTTTTTT. It translates to CASSRTGGNEKLFF.

This clone is a singleton in its sample. J is TRBJ2-1 and V is TRBV18; TRBD2 matches at 8 bases. Germline V lookup: CDR1 KGHSH, CDR2 LQKENI. The CDR3 has 16 residues. V lost 3 bases, J lost 8 bases, and 12 bases stayed unmatched. CDR3 in amino acids: CASSPGSGRILDEQFF. Written as DNA, the CDR3 is TGTGCCAGCTCACCGGGGAGCGGGAGAATTCTCGATGAGCAGTTCTTC.

The chain recombines TRBV2 with TRBJ1-1, with 10 positions matching TRBD1. Trimming took 9 bases from V and 6 from J; bases not matched to a gene: 7. The CDR3 has 13 residues. Germline assignment: CDR1 SNHLY and CDR2 FYNNEI. Here the CDR3 DNA reads TGTGCCAGTTCGGGACAGGGGAGGTCTGAAGCTTTCTTT. Amino acid sequence: CASSGQGRSEAFF.

The chain joins TRBV6-5 to TRBJ1-1; TRBD1 agrees at 7 bases. Per germline, CDR1 MNHEY and CDR2 SVGAGI. J gave up 1 base and V 0 bases, and 2 bases lay outside the gene matches. CDR3 length equals 15 residues. CDR3 sequence (DNA): TGTGCCAGCAGTTACTCTGGGACAGCGAACACTGAAGCTTTCTTT. Protein: CASSYSGTANTEAFF.

The V and J genes are TRBV18 and TRBJ2-7, with 10 positions matching TRBD1. V trimming: 3 bases; J trimming: 7 bases; junction bases outside the gene matches: 6. Germline V lookup: CDR1 KGHSH, CDR2 LQKENI. The CDR3 is 14 amino acids. The CDR3 sequence: CASSPGTGVGEQYF. The CDR3 bases are TGTGCCAGCTCACCCGGGACAGGGGTAGGAGAGCAGTACTTC.

The chain couples TRBV3-1 (or the pseudogene TRBV3-2) to TRBJ2-1; the match to TRBD2 covers 11 bases. The CDR3 length is 13 residues. Germline loops: CDR1 LGHDT, CDR2 YNNKEL (reference sequence). V shed 4 bases and J 7 bases; nucleotides not matched to a gene: 0. CDR3 sequence: CASSRTSGNEQFF. In nucleotides, the CDR3 is TGTGCCAGCAGCCGGACTAGCGGGAATGAGCAGTTCTTC.

This chain uses TRBV29-1 with TRBJ2-1; 7 positions agree with TRBD2. Per germline, CDR1 SQVTM and CDR2 ANQGSEA. With 7 bases clipped from V and 4 bases from J, the junction kept 13 bases outside the gene matches. This CDR3 contains 15 residues. The CDR3 DNA sequence: TGCAGCGGTTCCGGGACTACGATACGGTACAATGAGCAGTTCTTC. This encodes CSGSGTTIRYNEQFF.

The gene calls are TRBV7-9 and TRBJ2-5, with TRBD2 matching over 8 bases. Germline V gives CDR1 SEHNR, CDR2 FQNEAQ (reference sequence). CDR3 size: 15 residues. J was trimmed by 5 bases and V by 5 bases; bases with no gene match: 10. The CDR3 sequence: CASSPAGGADETQYF. CDR3 nucleotides: TGTGCCAGCAGCCCCGCCGGGGGGGCGGATGAGACCCAGTACTTC. Filled out from reference TRBV7-9 and TRBJ2-5, the complete variable domain reads DTGVSQNPRHKITKRGQNVTFRCDPISEHNRLYWYRQTLGQGPEFLTYFQNEAQLEKSRLLSDRFSAERPKGSFSTLEIQRTEQGDSAMYLCASSPAGGADETQYFGPGTRLLVL.

CDR3 nucleotides: TGTGCCAGCATCCTAAGTCAAGAGACCCAGTACTTC. Translated, it gives CASILSQETQYF. The chain employs TRBV5-5 and TRBJ2-5, with D hard to call. The CDR3 has 12 residues. The germline CDR1 and CDR2 sequences are SGHKS and YYEKEE (reference sequence). Deletions cut 6 bases from V and 2 bases from J, with 8 bases between. Complete variable domain (other parts from reference TRBV5-5 and TRBJ2-5): DAGVTQSPTHLIKTRGQQVTLRCSPISGHKSVSWYQQVLGQGPQFIFQYYEKEERGRGNFPDRFSARQFPNYSSELNVNALLLGDSALYLCASILSQETQYFGPGTRLLVL.

This chain joins TRBV9 and TRBJ2-3, with a weak D call TRBD1 (5 bases). Germline assignment: CDR1 SGDLS and CDR2 YYNGEE. With 7 bases removed from V and 1 base from J, the gap between germline ends came to 13 bases. This CDR3 contains 14 residues. For the CDR3, the DNA is TGTGCCAGCGGGGCAGGGAAGGGCACAGATACGCAGTATTTT. Translation gives CASGAGKGTDTQYF.

The chain joins TRBV21-1 to TRBJ1-2; the table calls TRBD1, which could not be checked here. TRBV21-1 is labeled a pseudogene. CDR3 length: 19 residues. The CDR3 reads CASSRLSEKGLIQDYGYTF. The CDR3 DNA sequence: TGTGCCAGCAGCCGATTAAGTGAAAAGGGGCTCATTCAGGACTATGGCTACACCTTC.

The genes are TRBV6-5 and TRBJ1-5; D perhaps matches TRBD1 (6 bases). Germline values: CDR1 MNHEY, CDR2 SVGAGI. This CDR3 is built from 14 residues. V was trimmed by 5 bases and J by 2 bases, leaving 10 bases between them. Here the CDR3 reads CASSRSGGNQPQHF. The DNA of the CDR3 is TGTGCCAGCAGTCGTTCAGGGGGCAATCAGCCCCAGCATTTT.

The gene calls are TRBV10-3 and TRBJ2-5; 9 bases line up with TRBD2. The V gene's germline CDR1 is ENHRY and CDR2 SYGVKD. This CDR3 spans 18 amino acids. V trimming: 0 bases; J trimming: 1 base; junction bases outside the gene matches: 9. CDR3 amino acids: CAISESSSGGSFQETQYF. CDR3 coding DNA: TGTGCCATCAGTGAGTCGAGTAGCGGGGGATCCTTCCAAGAGACCCAGTACTTC.

The genes are TRBV5-1 and TRBJ1-1, with a possible D match to TRBD1 (5 bases). This CDR3 is 13 amino acids long. The V end lost 1 base, the J end lost 6 bases, and 10 bases lay between the germline ends. CDR1 and CDR2 from the germline V gene are SGHRS and YFSETQ. The CDR3 nucleotides are TGCGCCAGCAGCTTGTCGGGGGAGCCTGAAGCTTTCTTT. The encoded protein is CASSLSGEPEAFF.

This sequence joins TRBV9 and TRBJ2-7, with 8 bases that match TRBD1. Germline assignment: CDR1 SGDLS and CDR2 YYNGEE. With 5 bases clipped from V and 2 bases from J, the junction kept 12 bases outside the gene matches. This CDR3 is built from 16 residues. CDR3 region: CASRNGDRRKTYEQYF. The CDR3 coding sequence is TGTGCCAGCAGAAACGGGGACAGGCGAAAAACCTACGAGCAGTACTTC.

This chain uses TRBV12-3 or TRBV12-4 with TRBJ1-1; 8 bases are a match to TRBD1. V was pared by 6 bases and J by 7 bases, with 7 bases of the junction left unmatched. The CDR3 spans 13 residues. CDR3 sequence: CASSLTGAGEAFF. For the CDR3, the DNA is TGTGCCAGCAGCCTGACAGGGGCGGGTGAAGCTTTCTTT.

CDR3 sequence (DNA): TGTGCCAGCAGCCCCGGGAGCCCCGGGGACACCGGGGAGCTGTTTTTT. Its translation: CASSPGSPGDTGELFF. The chain uses TRBV5-4 and TRBJ2-2, with TRBD2 as a possible D gene (6 bases). The CDR3 has 16 amino acids. The germline gives CDR1 SGHNT, CDR2 YYREEE (reference sequence). V shed 4 bases and J shed 3 bases, with 16 bases lying between them.

The chain couples TRBV5-8 to TRBJ2-6; maybe TRBD2 (6 bases). This CDR3 region has 15 residues. The V end lost 1 base, the J end lost 2 bases, and 7 bases lay between the germline ends. Germline lookup yields CDR1 SGHTS and CDR2 YDEGEE. Written as DNA, the CDR3 is TGTGCCAGCAGCTTGCGCGGGGCTGGGGCCAACGTCCTGACTTTC. Its protein product is CASSLRGAGANVLTF.